This T cell receptor delta chain was documented in a study of gamma-delta chains in newborns, infants, children. TCRdb reapplied CATT to the reads. The sample has around 11,000 delta-chain clones, less than 4.5% seen once. By sample fraction, this clone is medium-sized (0.01 to 0.1%). The CDR3 is 19 amino acids. V lost 0 bases, J lost 0 bases, and 3 bases stayed unmatched. Germline V gene sequence: CDR1 GEAIGNYY, CDR2 EKD. This receptor was taken from a child who was a newborn, infant or young child, either healthy, febrile or measles-vaccinated (not recorded which). The chain recombines TRDV2 with TRDJ3; 11 bases map to TRDD3. The sequenced sample consisted of blood. The CDR3 loop reads CACDTWGIRGSWDTRQMFF. In DNA, the CDR3 is TGTGCCTGTGACACCTGGGGGATACGAGGCTCCTGGGACACCCGACAGATGTTTTTC.